The clone carrying this T cell receptor beta chain was recorded only once. The same CDR3 can be traced to other DNA sequences in this sample. This record belongs to a study of shared T cell receptors in the human thymus. V lost 0 bases, J lost 2 bases, and 5 bases lay in between. The CDR3 covers 13 residues. Germline values: CDR1 MNHEY, CDR2 SMNVEV (reference sequence). Assay: immunoSEQ multiplex PCR; the TCRdb copy retains only in-frame clones and omits some. The top ten clones hold 0.02% of a sample with about 380,000 clones, roughly 94% of them seen once. This chain uses TRBV27 with TRBJ2-7; no firm D call. The sequence was collected from a human donor. The specimen sequenced was thymocytes. The CDR3 protein is CASSLSRAYEQYF. The CDR3 nucleotides are TGTGCCAGCAGTTTATCTCGGGCCTACGAGCAGTACTTC.